This record looks at one T cell receptor (beta chain) sequence and its context. Its antigen remains unknown. Sequenced by immunoSEQ multiplex PCR; TCRdb stores in-frame clones only, minus some. In the table there are around 370,000 clones, about 90% of which are singletons. This record comes from a study of Ad26.COV2.S vaccination and SARS-CoV-2 variants. Study results and limitations: An underestimation of total T cell responses may have resulted from the TCR breadth and depth analyses. Researchers reported similar non-spike TCR breadth in vaccine and placebo recipients. Vaccine recipients had higher spike-specific TCR breadth than placebo recipients.

CDR1 MNHEY and CDR2 SVGAGI come from the germline V gene. CDR3 length: 13 residues. With V trimmed by 6 bases and J by 7 bases, 5 bases remained unmatched. V is TRBV6-5 and J is TRBJ1-4, with 7 bases fitting TRBD1. The sequencing here drew on peripheral blood, taken after recovery from COVID-19. This sequence originates from a human donor who had recovered from COVID-19. CDR3 sequence reads: CASRDRVGEKLFF. The CDR3 bases are TGTGCCAGCAGAGACAGGGTCGGTGAAAAACTGTTTTTT.